This note documents a single TCR beta chain sequence. This record comes from a study of cytomegalovirus exposure and HLA in healthy donors. The CDR3 has 13 amino acids. Germline lookup yields CDR1 SQVTM and CDR2 ANQGSEA. Trimming took 5 bases from V and 1 from J, leaving 8 bases between them. The PCR had 60 Vbeta and 13 Jbeta primers. Sequenced by immunoSEQ multiplex PCR; TCRdb stores in-frame clones only, minus some. The sample records fewer than 120,000 clones, roughly 86% being singletons. The chain recombines TRBV29-1 with TRBJ1-4; D remains ambiguous. Source material: PBMCs. This TCR came from a middle-aged man in good health and CMV-seronegative. This CDR3 is CSVRPGTNEKLFF. CDR3 coding DNA: TGCAGCGTTAGGCCAGGAACTAATGAAAAACTGTTTTTT.